The source of this T cell receptor (beta chain) is a study of blood T cells in healthy people across ages. Per sample, no less than 5.5 micrograms of total RNA were extracted. Combining a sample-barcoded 5' primer with a J-beta primer mix, a second PCR ran for roughly 7 to 11 cycles. TCRdb used MiXCR to reprocess the 5' RACE reads, holding one entry per CDR3 protein. The sample holds fewer than 900,000 distinct CDR3 sequences, roughly 41% seen once. Germline V gene lookup returns CDR1 MDHEN and CDR2 SYDVKM. Trimming removed 3 bases at V and 1 base at J, with 11 bases between. The CDR3 runs to 15 residues.

The sample taken for sequencing was blood. This receptor was taken from a woman aged 60 to 75 in good health. The V gene is TRBV28, the J gene TRBJ2-3; possible D gene TRBD2, 7 bases. The CDR3 nucleotides are TGTGCCAGCAGTTTGGGGCGGGGGCGCACAGATACGCAGTATTTT. Translating gives CASSLGRGRTDTQYF. Full variable domain (rest looked up from reference TRBV28 and TRBJ2-3): DVKVTQSSRYLVKRTGEKVFLECVQDMDHENMFWYRQDPGLGLRLIYFSYDVKMKEKGDIPEGYSVSREKKERFSLILESASTNQTSMYLCASSLGRGRTDTQYFGPGTRLTVL.